Presented here are 22 T cell receptor beta chains from one specimen sequenced in a study of T cells after posttransplantation cyclophosphamide. The data were produced by immunoSEQ multiplex PCR, yet TCRdb's version contains in-frame clones alone and is incomplete. The sample offers 30,000 to 35,000 clones and no singletons, the top ten holding over 4%. The sequenced material came from PBMCs. These receptor sequences come from a woman in her twenties or thirties in good health and a related stem cell transplant donor.

This clone has a count of ten or more. This rearrangement joins TRBV24-1 to TRBJ1-2; D gene uncertain. From germline, CDR1 is KGHDR and CDR2 SFDVKD. V lost 3 bases and J lost 3, with 7 bases in between. The CDR3 contains 13 residues. The CDR3 bases are TGTGCCACCAGTGATACGACTTACTATGGCTACACCTTC. This translates into CATSDTTYYGYTF.

This clone has at least ten counts. The CDR3 DNA reads TGTGCCAGCAAGGGACTAGCGGGGGTCCAGTACGAGCAGTACTTC. This translates into CASKGLAGVQYEQYF. The V call is TRBV6-4, the J call TRBJ2-7; TRBD2 matches 14 bases. CDR3 size: 15 residues. The V and J ends lost 7 bases and 4 bases, in that order; junction bases with no gene match: 6. Looked up from germline, CDR1 is MRHNA and CDR2 is SNTAGT.

CDR3 sequence reads: CASSPVGQGIQETQYF. CDR3 sequence (DNA): TGTGCCAGCAGCCCCGTAGGACAGGGTATCCAAGAGACCCAGTACTTC. The chain couples TRBV7-2 to TRBJ2-5; 8 positions agree with TRBD1. The CDR3 has 16 residues. V lost 5 bases to trimming and J lost 1 base; unmatched junction nucleotides: 9. Germline values: CDR1 SGHTA, CDR2 FQGNSA.

This clone was seen a few times. The chain has TRBV6-6 and TRBJ2-5, with a weak D call TRBD2 (6 bases). The CDR3 length is 15 residues. V lost 4 bases to trimming and J lost 5 bases, with 17 bases between them. From germline, CDR1 is MNHNY and CDR2 SVGAGI (reference sequence). CDR3 sequence reads: CASSFELGRGETQYF. The CDR3 DNA is TGTGCCAGCAGTTTCGAACTAGGACGGGGGGAGACCCAGTACTTC.

This clone was seen ten or more times. J is TRBJ1-1 and V is TRBV6-1; the match to TRBD1 covers 8 bases. This CDR3 contains 14 residues. The V and J ends lost 6 bases and 6 bases, in that order; junction bases with no gene match: 9. Germline-derived CDR1 and CDR2 are MNHNS and SASEGT. DNA of the CDR3: TGTGCCAGCAGACCTGGACAGGGCTTCGCTGAAGCTTTCTTT. Encoded protein: CASRPGQGFAEAFF.

The table lists this clone with many counts. This chain connects TRBV6-5 to TRBJ1-4; TRBD1 matches at 7 bases. This CDR3 is 14 amino acids long. Per germline, CDR1 MNHEY and CDR2 SVGAGI. Trimming at V came to 6 bases and at J to 7 bases, leaving 8 bases not matched to a gene. The CDR3: CASRLGGESEKLFF. The CDR3, as DNA: TGTGCCAGCAGACTAGGGGGCGAGAGTGAAAAACTGTTTTTT.

In its sample, this clone was seen many times. The rearrangement joins TRBV12-3 or TRBV12-4 to TRBJ2-2; D is undetermined. Trimming pared 7 bases from V and 6 bases from J, leaving 12 bases between. This CDR3 region has 13 residues. This CDR3 is CASTSLGPGELFF. CDR3 bases: TGTGCCAGCACCTCCCTAGGCCCCGGGGAGCTGTTTTTT.

This clone showed up just a few times. The chain has TRBV5-6 and TRBJ2-1; 9 positions match TRBD2. Germline CDR1 reads SGHDT; CDR2 reads YYEEEE. Germline trimming cut 4 bases from V and 10 bases from J; bases unmatched to any gene: 15. This CDR3 has 16 amino acids. As DNA, the CDR3 is TGTGCCAGCAGCCCCTGGCTAGCGGGGTCAGCCTGGGAGCAGTTCTTC. Translated, it gives CASSPWLAGSAWEQFF.

This clone has just a few counts. The chain joins TRBV7-8 to TRBJ2-5; 7 positions agree with TRBD2. This CDR3 contains 15 residues. CDR1 and CDR2 from the germline V gene are SGHVS and FQNEAQ. Trimming took 5 bases from V and 3 from J; bases not matched to a gene: 9. The CDR3 nucleotides read TGTGCCAGCAGCAAAGAGCGGGGCGGAAAAGAGACCCAGTACTTC. Its translation: CASSKERGGKETQYF.

This clone was detected ten times or more. The chain carries TRBV7-2 and TRBJ1-2; D unclear. With 0 bases removed from V and 7 bases from J, the gap between germline ends came to 9 bases. The CDR3 consists of 13 residues. Germline loops: CDR1 SGHTA, CDR2 FQGNSA. CDR3 coding DNA: TGTGCCAGCAGCTTAGCAGGGTACGGTGGCTACACCTTC. This encodes CASSLAGYGGYTF.

This clone came up a few times. DNA of the CDR3: TGTGCCTGGAGTTCAACAGGGTTCTTTAATGAAAAACTGTTTTTT. Protein sequence: CAWSSTGFFNEKLFF. The rearrangement joins TRBV30 to TRBJ1-4; a possible D gene is TRBD1 (6 bases). V lost 2 bases to trimming and J lost 4 bases, with 14 bases between them. CDR1 and CDR2 from the germline V gene are GTSNPN and SVGIG (reference sequence). This CDR3 is 15 amino acids long.

In DNA, the CDR3 is TGTGCCAGCAGGGCTACCGACATGCTCTCCTACGAGCAGTACTTC. Its protein is CASRATDMLSYEQYF. The rearrangement uses TRBV6-1 and TRBJ2-7; D uncertain. V dropped 6 bases and J dropped 0 bases, with 15 bases sitting between them. Germline CDR1 MNHNS, CDR2 SASEGT. The CDR3 has 15 amino acids.

This clone occurred many times. V usage is TRBV18 and J usage is TRBJ2-1, with 7 nucleotides matching TRBD1. Unmatched junction bases numbered 6, after V lost 6 bases and J lost 7 bases. There are 13 residues in the CDR3. CDR1 KGHSH and CDR2 LQKENI come from the germline V gene. CDR3 residues: CASSPGQSNEQFF. CDR3 sequence (DNA): TGTGCCAGCTCGCCGGGACAGAGTAATGAGCAGTTCTTC.

This clone was counted ten times or more. The chain couples TRBV5-1 to TRBJ2-2; 9 bases match TRBD2. The germline CDR1 and CDR2 sequences are SGHRS and YFSETQ. V lost 4 bases to trimming and J lost 1 base; unmatched junction nucleotides: 2. The CDR3 has 15 amino acids. The CDR3 DNA follows: TGCGCCAGCAGCGGTAGCGGGGGGAACACCGGGGAGCTGTTTTTT. It specifies CASSGSGGNTGELFF.

This clone was counted many times. The CDR3 nucleotides are TGTGCCAGCAGTTTAGGCGGACTGAACTCTGGAAACACCATATATTTT. The encoded protein is CASSLGGLNSGNTIYF. V is TRBV28 and J is TRBJ1-3; no clear D gene. The CDR3 totals 16 residues. V gave up 2 bases and J gave up 0 bases, with 11 bases separating them. Germline-derived CDR1 and CDR2 are MDHEN and SYDVKM.

This clone was seen repeatedly, ten times or more. The rearrangement links TRBV7-9 to TRBJ1-4; a weak D match, TRBD1 (5 bases). The germline CDR1 and CDR2 sequences are SEHNR and FQNEAQ (reference sequence). This CDR3 comprises 13 residues. Trimming left V 6 bases short and J 6 bases short, with 11 bases between. CDR3 in amino acids: CASRAGVDEKLFF. DNA for the CDR3: TGTGCCAGCAGGGCGGGGGTCGATGAAAAACTGTTTTTT.

This clone was found a few times. The chain recombines TRBV4-3 with TRBJ2-3, with 9 bases lining up with TRBD2. J gave up 5 bases and V 1 base, and 4 bases lay outside the gene matches. This CDR3 is 15 amino acids long. In germline, CDR1 is LGHNA, CDR2 YSLEER. The CDR3: CASSQAFSGGDTQYF. The CDR3 bases are TGCGCCAGCAGCCAAGCTTTTAGCGGGGGAGATACGCAGTATTTT.

This clone was recorded many times. The chain has TRBV7-7 and TRBJ2-7, with 8 bases that match TRBD2. This CDR3 comprises 16 residues. Per germline, CDR1 SSHAT and CDR2 FNYEAQ (reference sequence). J lost 7 bases, V lost 1 base, and 12 bases had no gene match. CDR3 DNA sequence: TGTGCCAGCAGCTTAGGGACCGGGGGGGCGTCGGGGGAGCAGTACTTC. Encoded protein: CASSLGTGGASGEQYF.

This clone has only a few counts. This chain joins TRBV30 and TRBJ2-6; possibly TRBD2 for D (5 bases). The V gene's germline CDR1 is GTSNPN and CDR2 SVGIG (reference sequence). V lost 3 bases and J lost 0, with 6 bases in between. The CDR3 is 14 residues long. The CDR3 DNA reads TGTGCCTGGAGCCGGGGCTCTGGGGCCAACGTCCTGACTTTC. Translating it yields CAWSRGSGANVLTF.

This clone occurred a few times. The CDR3 DNA follows: TGTGCCACCAGGCGAACGCTTAACTATGGCTACACCTTC. Amino acids: CATRRTLNYGYTF. This chain uses TRBV15 with TRBJ1-2; D unclear. CDR3 length: 13 amino acids. Germline CDR1 is LNHNV and CDR2 is YYDKDF (reference sequence). Trimming shortened V by 6 bases and J by 1 base, and 9 bases separated the two germline ends.

This clone was found many times. The chain uses TRBV5-1 and TRBJ2-5; 7 positions match TRBD2. CDR3 length: 14 residues. Germline trimming cut 0 bases from V and 9 bases from J; bases unmatched to any gene: 8. CDR1 and CDR2 from the germline V gene are SGHRS and YFSETQ. The CDR3 coding sequence is TGCGCCAGCAGCTTGGCCGACTATCGGGGGGCCCAGTACTTC. It codes for CASSLADYRGAQYF.

This clone has at least ten counts. The V call is TRBV11-2, the J call TRBJ2-7; D remains unclear. This CDR3 is built from 14 residues. The germline V and J ends were trimmed by 4 bases and 4 bases, with 14 bases remaining between them. Germline CDR1 is SGHAT and CDR2 is FQNNGV. The CDR3 here is CASSSLPRIYEQYF. CDR3 coding DNA: TGTGCCAGCAGCTCACTACCCCGAATTTACGAGCAGTACTTC.